This paragraph reports one TCR beta chain. Its antigen is undetermined. Other DNA sequences from this sample encode an identical CDR3 as well. This sample is part of a study of shared clonotypes between healthy human individuals. Study-level results: Some naive CD4 clonotypes, around 5%, turned up in common across a few donors. What naive subsets generally showed was a larger estimated richness than memory subsets showed.

The length of the CDR3 is 14 residues. V was pared by 0 bases and J by 3 bases, with 9 bases between. CDR1 and CDR2 from the germline V gene are SGDLS and YYNGEE. Generated by immunoSEQ multiplex PCR, the TCRdb table keeps only in-frame clones and is missing some. Found here are about 2 million clones, over 85% of them singletons; the top ten hold about 1.1%. Terminally differentiated effector memory CD45RA+ cells were left out of the naive CD8 fraction, which was CD45RO-negative and positively selected for CCR7. Source material: naive CD8+ T cells sorted from blood. This sequence originates from a man aged 18 to 35 in good health. This chain connects TRBV9 to TRBJ1-2; D unresolved. Here the CDR3 reads CASSVGPGDYGYTF. The CDR3 coding sequence is TGTGCCAGCAGCGTAGGCCCGGGTGACTATGGCTACACCTTC.